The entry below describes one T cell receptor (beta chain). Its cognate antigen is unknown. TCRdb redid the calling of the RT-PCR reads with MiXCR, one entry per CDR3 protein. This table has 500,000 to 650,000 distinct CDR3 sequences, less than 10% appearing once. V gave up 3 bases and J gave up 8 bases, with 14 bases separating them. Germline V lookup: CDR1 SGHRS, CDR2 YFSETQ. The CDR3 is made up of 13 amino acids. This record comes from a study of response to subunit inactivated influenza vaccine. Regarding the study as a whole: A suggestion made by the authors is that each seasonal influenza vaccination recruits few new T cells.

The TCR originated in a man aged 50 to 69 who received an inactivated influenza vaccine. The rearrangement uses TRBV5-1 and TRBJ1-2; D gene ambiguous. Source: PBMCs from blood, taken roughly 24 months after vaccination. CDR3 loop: CASSSDETNGYTF. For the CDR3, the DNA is TGCGCCAGCAGCTCCGATGAAACAAACGGCTACACCTTC.